The 26 T cell receptor beta chains below all came from one sample that was sequenced in a study of blood T cell repertoires in COVID-19. The protocol was immunoSEQ multiplex PCR, while the TCRdb copy is restricted to in-frame clones and leaves out a portion. The sample has 200,000 to 250,000 clones, roughly 89% seen once. Sequencing was done on a sample of PBMCs or T cells enriched from blood (not recorded which). The source of these receptors is a woman aged 35 to 49 with acute COVID-19.

The rearrangement joins TRBV29-1 to TRBJ1-2; D perhaps matches TRBD1 (6 bases). Germline CDR1 SQVTM, CDR2 ANQGSEA. CDR3 length: 11 residues. V lost 7 bases to trimming and J lost 4 bases, with 10 bases between them. The CDR3 here is CSGGTLYGYTF. In nucleotides, the CDR3 is TGCAGCGGGGGGACACTCTATGGCTACACCTTC.

This clone was seen just once. J is TRBJ1-1 and V is TRBV2; D is unclear. Per the germline V gene, CDR1 is SNHLY and CDR2 is FYNNEI. The CDR3 has 11 residues. Trimming removed 6 bases at V and 4 bases at J, with 6 bases between. CDR3 in amino acids: CASRLRTEAFF. CDR3 coding DNA: TGTGCCAGCAGACTGCGCACTGAAGCTTTCTTT.

The V gene is TRBV12-5, the J gene TRBJ2-1; 10 nucleotides line up with TRBD1. Germline lookup yields CDR1 LGHNT and CDR2 FRNRAP. The junction had 10 bases not matched to a gene; V was cut back by 5 bases and J by 6 bases. The CDR3 totals 16 residues. CDR3 nucleotide sequence: TGTGCTAGTGGTCCCGTGGGGACAGGGGTTACCAATGAGCAGTTCTTC. It encodes CASGPVGTGVTNEQFF.

This clone was seen more than once but under ten times. The V call is TRBV28, the J call TRBJ2-1; D not resolved. The germline CDR1 and CDR2 sequences are MDHEN and SYDVKM. V was cut by 5 bases and J by 7 bases, with 15 bases left in between. This CDR3 contains 14 residues. The CDR3 loop is CASSPRPPMNEQFF. CDR3 in DNA: TGTGCCAGCAGTCCCAGGCCGCCAATGAATGAGCAGTTCTTC.

The chain employs TRBV3-1 (or the pseudogene TRBV3-2) and TRBJ1-1, with TRBD1 matching over 8 bases. J gave up 6 bases and V 2 bases, and 8 bases lay outside the gene matches. The CDR3 loop spans 15 amino acids. CDR1 and CDR2 (germline): LGHDT, YNNKEL (reference sequence). Here the CDR3 reads CASSQRGTGGAEAFF. As DNA, the CDR3 is TGTGCCAGCAGCCAACGTGGGACAGGAGGGGCTGAAGCTTTCTTT.

CDR3 sequence: CATSWDRRPRGNSPLHF. The CDR3 DNA sequence: TGTGCCACTTCCTGGGACAGGCGTCCTAGGGGGAATTCACCCCTCCACTTT. The genes are TRBV27 and TRBJ1-6; TRBD1 agrees at 8 bases. The CDR3 extends over 17 amino acids. Germline V gene lookup returns CDR1 MNHEY and CDR2 SMNVEV (reference sequence). Trimming took 10 bases from V and 7 from J; bases not matched to a gene: 18.

The chain carries TRBV7-6 and TRBJ1-3, with D maybe TRBD1 (6 bases). There are 16 residues in the CDR3. With 5 bases removed from V and 0 bases from J, the gap between germline ends came to 14 bases. Germline V gene sequence: CDR1 SGHVS, CDR2 FNYEAQ. CDR3 sequence: CASSEQTGGSGNTIYF. For the CDR3, the DNA is TGTGCCAGCAGCGAACAGACAGGAGGCTCTGGAAACACCATATATTTT.

The V call is TRBV7-9, the J call TRBJ1-1; maybe TRBD1 (6 bases). Trimming cost V 5 bases and J 8 bases, with 15 bases left between them. The germline CDR1 and CDR2 sequences are SEHNR and FQNEAQ (reference sequence). The CDR3 covers 13 residues. The CDR3 loop is CASSTINREEAFF. The CDR3 nucleotides read TGTGCCAGCAGCACAATAAACAGGGAAGAAGCTTTCTTT.

The rearrangement links TRBV7-2 to TRBJ2-7; D is possibly TRBD2 (7 bases). This CDR3 has 15 amino acids. The germline gives CDR1 SGHTA, CDR2 FQGNSA. Between the trimmed V and J ends, which lost 1 base and 5 bases, there was a span of 15 bases. The CDR3 region is CASSLEGGGSHEQYF. The CDR3 region has the DNA TGTGCCAGCAGCTTAGAGGGAGGGGGGAGCCACGAGCAGTACTTC.

The chain combines TRBV9 with TRBJ2-2, with TRBD2 identical over 13 bases. V was pared by 4 bases and J by 3 bases, with 9 bases of the junction left unmatched. Germline lookup yields CDR1 SGDLS and CDR2 YYNGEE. The CDR3 is 18 amino acids. The CDR3 DNA reads as TGTGCCAGCAGCATAACTAGCGGGGGGGCCTTTGACACCGGGGAGCTGTTTTTT. The encoded protein is CASSITSGGAFDTGELFF.

The chain recombines TRBV27 with TRBJ1-3; 7 nucleotides match TRBD1. The CDR3 runs 18 residues. Germline trimming cut 5 bases from V and 1 base from J; bases unmatched to any gene: 14. Germline loops: CDR1 MNHEY, CDR2 SMNVEV (reference sequence). CDR3: CASSPLGTDIWSGNTIYF. The CDR3 DNA reads as TGTGCCAGCAGTCCCCTCGGGACAGACATATGGTCTGGAAACACCATATATTTT.

CDR3 coding DNA: TGTGCCAGTAGTATAACCACAGGGGGCGGTAATGGCTACACCTTC. Translation gives CASSITTGGGNGYTF. This chain connects TRBV19 to TRBJ1-2, with 9 bases aligning to TRBD1. CDR1 and CDR2 from the germline V gene are LNHDA and SQIVND (reference sequence). The CDR3 has 15 amino acids. Unmatched junction bases numbered 7, after V lost 2 bases and J lost 6 bases.

V gene TRBV19 combines with J gene TRBJ1-6; D gene uncertain. The germline V and J ends were trimmed by 4 bases and 7 bases, with 20 bases remaining between them. The CDR3 is made up of 17 amino acids. The germline gives CDR1 LNHDA, CDR2 SQIVND (reference sequence). The CDR3 is CASSNLPRLAENSPLHF. The DNA for the CDR3 is TGTGCCAGTAGTAATTTGCCGCGACTAGCGGAGAATTCACCCCTCCACTTT.

The chain has TRBV27 and TRBJ2-7; D perhaps matches TRBD1 (5 bases). V lost 4 bases and J lost 0, with 19 bases in between. The CDR3 is 17 amino acids. The germline gives CDR1 MNHEY, CDR2 SMNVEV (reference sequence). CDR3 DNA: TGTGCCAGCAGTTCCGCAGGGTCCCCTCCCACCTCCTACGAGCAGTACGTC. Translation gives CASSSAGSPPTSYEQYV.

The chain has TRBV5-1 and TRBJ1-3, with D unresolved. The CDR3 runs to 14 residues. Germline CDR1 SGHRS, CDR2 YFSETQ. Trimming removed 2 bases at V and 1 base at J, with 7 bases between. The CDR3 nucleotides are TGCGCCAGCAGCTTCGGTGTTTCTGGAAACACCATATATTTT. Its translation: CASSFGVSGNTIYF.

The chain employs TRBV19 and TRBJ2-7; D gene uncertain. This CDR3 region has 13 residues. From germline, CDR1 is LNHDA and CDR2 SQIVND (reference sequence). The V end lost 5 bases, the J end lost 7 bases, and 15 bases lay between the germline ends. CDR3 sequence: CASSQSRSWEQYF. The CDR3 DNA reads TGTGCCAGTAGTCAATCCAGATCCTGGGAGCAGTACTTC.

The DNA of the CDR3 is TGTGCCAGCAGTTTCCGGGACAGAAAAGAGACCCAGTACTTC. The encoded protein is CASSFRDRKETQYF. The V and J genes are TRBV27 and TRBJ2-5; 7 bases are shared with TRBD1. The CDR3 runs 14 residues. Germline V gene sequence: CDR1 MNHEY, CDR2 SMNVEV (reference sequence). The V segment lost 3 bases and the J segment 3 bases; nucleotides outside the gene matches: 4.

The chain uses TRBV7-2 and TRBJ1-1, with a tentative D call TRBD1 (6 bases). This CDR3 is 15 amino acids long. V was clipped by 1 base and J by 4 bases, with 13 bases between them. Germline-derived CDR1 and CDR2 are SGHTA and FQGNSA. The CDR3 here is CASSLVDSGSTEAFF. CDR3 nucleotides: TGTGCCAGCAGCTTAGTGGACAGCGGAAGCACTGAAGCTTTCTTT.

The V gene is TRBV7-3, the J gene TRBJ1-1; D is perhaps TRBD1 (6 bases). Per germline, CDR1 SGHTA and CDR2 FQGTGA. Trimming left V 5 bases short and J 2 bases short, with 15 bases between. This CDR3 has 15 amino acids. Here the CDR3 reads CASSKAPGANTEAFF. In DNA, the CDR3 is TGTGCCAGCAGCAAGGCCCCAGGGGCAAACACTGAAGCTTTCTTT.

A few counts support this clone. The V gene is TRBV3-1 (or the pseudogene TRBV3-2), the J gene TRBJ1-5; D is possibly TRBD1 (6 bases). V lost 4 bases to trimming and J lost 6 bases, with 16 bases between them. The CDR3 spans 15 residues. CDR1 is LGHDT, CDR2 YNNKEL, per germline (reference sequence). CDR3 DNA sequence: TGTGCCAGCAGCCCGCCGGGGCTACAGGGTCAGCCCCAGCATTTT. It encodes CASSPPGLQGQPQHF.

This clone was observed a few times. The chain combines TRBV5-1 with TRBJ1-1; D gene uncertain. CDR1 and CDR2 from the germline V gene are SGHRS and YFSETQ. The CDR3 runs 14 residues. The V gene lost 1 base and the J gene lost 5 bases, with 12 bases spanning the gap. The chain's CDR3 is CASSLRGRETEAFF. CDR3 nucleotides: TGCGCCAGCAGCTTGCGCGGCAGAGAAACTGAAGCTTTCTTT.

The V and J genes are TRBV9 and TRBJ2-1, with D possibly TRBD2 on 5 matching bases. V shed 0 bases and J shed 3 bases, with 10 bases lying between them. Germline loops: CDR1 SGDLS, CDR2 YYNGEE. CDR3 length equals 15 residues. CDR3 amino acids: CASSVGSGFYNEQFF. The CDR3 DNA follows: TGTGCCAGCAGCGTAGGTTCGGGATTCTACAATGAGCAGTTCTTC.

The chain carries TRBV7-2 and TRBJ1-1, with a possible D match to TRBD1 (5 bases). The germline V and J ends were trimmed by 1 base and 0 bases, with 9 bases remaining between them. This CDR3 is 15 amino acids long. Per germline, CDR1 SGHTA and CDR2 FQGNSA. The CDR3 nucleotides are TGTGCCAGCAGCTTAGACGGGGGGATGAACACTGAAGCTTTCTTT. Translated: CASSLDGGMNTEAFF. Complete variable domain (other parts from reference TRBV7-2 and TRBJ1-1): GAGVSQSPSNKVTEKGKDVELRCDPISGHTALYWYRQSLGQGLEFLIYFQGNSAPDKSGLPSDRFSAERTGGSVSTLTIQRTQQEDSAVYLCASSLDGGMNTEAFFGQGTRLTVV.

V and J are TRBV2 and TRBJ2-2, with 7 bases aligning to TRBD1. This CDR3 is built from 14 residues. Germline CDR1 and CDR2: SNHLY and FYNNEI. V shed 7 bases and J 5 bases; nucleotides not matched to a gene: 7. DNA for the CDR3: TGTGCCAGCATCCGAGACAGGGCTACCGGGGAGCTGTTTTTT. The encoded protein is CASIRDRATGELFF. The whole variable domain, remainder taken from reference TRBV2 and TRBJ2-2, is EPEVTQTPSHQVTQMGQEVILRCVPISNHLYFYWYRQILGQKVEFLVSFYNNEISEKSEIFDDQFSVERPDGSNFTLKIRSTKLEDSAMYFCASIRDRATGELFFGEGSRLTVL.

The chain couples TRBV5-4 to TRBJ1-1; no reliable D call. CDR3 length equals 15 residues. Germline assignment: CDR1 SGHNT and CDR2 YYREEE (reference sequence). The V and J ends lost 0 bases and 0 bases respectively, with 9 bases between them. CDR3 protein: CASSLVGQMNTEAFF. In DNA, the CDR3 is TGTGCCAGCAGCTTGGTTGGCCAGATGAACACTGAAGCTTTCTTT.

The V and J genes are TRBV7-9 and TRBJ1-1; 9 bases map to TRBD1. In germline, CDR1 is SEHNR, CDR2 FQNEAQ (reference sequence). The ends lost 5 bases at V and 5 bases at J; junction bases unmatched: 9. The CDR3 has 15 amino acids. As DNA, the CDR3 is TGTGCCAGCAGCCACACGACAGGGGGATTAACTGAAGCTTTCTTT. Amino acids: CASSHTTGGLTEAFF.